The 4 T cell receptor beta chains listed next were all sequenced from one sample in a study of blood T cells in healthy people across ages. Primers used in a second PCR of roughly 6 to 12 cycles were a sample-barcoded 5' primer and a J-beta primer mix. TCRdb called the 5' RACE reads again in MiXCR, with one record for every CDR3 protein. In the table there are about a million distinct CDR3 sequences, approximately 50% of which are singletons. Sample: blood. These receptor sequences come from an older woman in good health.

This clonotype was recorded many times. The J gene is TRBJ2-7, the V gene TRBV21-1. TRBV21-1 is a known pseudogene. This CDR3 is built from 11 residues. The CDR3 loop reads CASNEGNGQYF. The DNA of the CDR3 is TGTGCCAGCAATGAAGGGAACGGGCAGTACTTC.

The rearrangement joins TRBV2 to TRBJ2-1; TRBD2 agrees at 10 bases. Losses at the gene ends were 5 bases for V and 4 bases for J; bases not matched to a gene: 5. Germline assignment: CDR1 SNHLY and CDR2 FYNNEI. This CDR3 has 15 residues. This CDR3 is CASSYSGRTYNEQFF. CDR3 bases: TGTGCCAGCAGTTATAGCGGGAGGACGTACAATGAGCAGTTCTTC.

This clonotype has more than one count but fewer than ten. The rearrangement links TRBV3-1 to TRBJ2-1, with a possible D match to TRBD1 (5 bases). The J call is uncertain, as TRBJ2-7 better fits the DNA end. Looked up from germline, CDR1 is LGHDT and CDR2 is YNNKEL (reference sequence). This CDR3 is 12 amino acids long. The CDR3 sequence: CASSRTDNEQYF. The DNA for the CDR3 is TGTGCCAGCAGCCGGACGGACAATGAGCAGTACTTC.

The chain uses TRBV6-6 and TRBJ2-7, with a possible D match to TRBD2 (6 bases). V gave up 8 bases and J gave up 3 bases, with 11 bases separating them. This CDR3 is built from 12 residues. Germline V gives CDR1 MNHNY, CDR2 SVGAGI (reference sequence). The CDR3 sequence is CASPKTSYEQYF. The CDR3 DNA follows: TGTGCCAGCCCCAAGACTAGCTACGAGCAGTACTTC.